These 4 T cell receptor beta chains were sequenced from one sample in a study of OX40 agonist ivuxolimab in advanced cancers. The table came from immunoSEQ multiplex PCR; TCRdb's copy has only in-frame clones and leaves some out. The sample records approximately 12,000 clones, 65% to 80% being singletons. This material consisted of CD4+ or CD8+ T cells sorted from blood, taken in a trial of the OX40 agonist ivuxolimab. The receptors were sampled from an adult with an advanced solid tumor such as melanoma, head and neck, liver or kidney cancer.

The chain couples TRBV6-6 to TRBJ1-2; 7 nucleotides match TRBD1. The CDR3 has 14 residues. CDR1 is MNHNY and CDR2 is SVGAGI in the germline V gene (reference sequence). V lost 8 bases to trimming and J lost 0 bases; unmatched junction nucleotides: 6. DNA of the CDR3: TGTGCCAGCCGCCCAAGGGGGCCTAACTATGGCTACACCTTC. Encoded protein: CASRPRGPNYGYTF.

This sequence joins TRBV21-1 and TRBJ1-1. TRBV21-1 is noted as a pseudogene. The CDR3 sequence is 12 residues long. CDR3 sequence (DNA): TGCGCCAGCAGTCCTGACGGCACTGAAGCTTTCTTT. Its translation is CASSPDGTEAFF.

The chain recombines TRBV27 with TRBJ1-1, with D perhaps TRBD1 (6 bases). The ends were cut back, 6 bases at V and 2 bases at J, with 16 bases in the middle. Germline V lookup: CDR1 MNHEY, CDR2 SMNVEV (reference sequence). The CDR3 is made up of 15 amino acids. The CDR3 bases are TGTGCCAGCAGCCAGGCGAGGGGGAGAAACACTGAAGCTTTCTTT. Protein product: CASSQARGRNTEAFF.

V is TRBV11-3 and J is TRBJ2-1; 7 bases match TRBD2. Germline V gives CDR1 SGHNT, CDR2 YENEEA. The CDR3 totals 15 residues. V lost 1 base and J lost 6; bases outside the gene matches: 6. CDR3 nucleotide sequence: TGTGCCAGCAGCTTAGGGGGAGGGATTAGCAATGAGCAGTTCTTC. Translation: CASSLGGGISNEQFF.